These 19 T cell receptor beta chains were sequenced from one sample in a study of OX40 agonist ivuxolimab in advanced cancers. The data were produced by immunoSEQ multiplex PCR, yet TCRdb's version contains in-frame clones alone and is incomplete. The sample includes tens of thousands of clones, roughly 88% seen only once; the top ten take about 0.76%. Sequencing used CD4+ or CD8+ T cells sorted from blood, obtained in a trial of the OX40 agonist ivuxolimab. These receptors came from an adult with an advanced solid tumor such as melanoma, head and neck, liver or kidney cancer.

This clone was detected once. This sequence joins TRBV7-3 and TRBJ2-5; no reliable D call. The V end was cut by 6 bases, the J end by 4 bases, with 9 bases between. The CDR3 is 12 residues long. Germline assignment: CDR1 SGHTA and CDR2 FQGTGA. CDR3 in amino acids: CASSGVGETQYF. In DNA, the CDR3 is TGTGCCAGCAGTGGGGTAGGAGAGACCCAGTACTTC.

The gene calls are TRBV30 and TRBJ2-2; TRBD2 agrees at 7 bases. The CDR3 spans 14 residues. CDR1 is GTSNPN, CDR2 SVGIG, per germline (reference sequence). V dropped 1 base and J dropped 6; count of bases not matched to a gene: 5. The CDR3 reads CAWSGSGRAGELFF. The CDR3 DNA is TGTGCCTGGAGTGGGTCAGGGAGGGCCGGGGAGCTGTTTTTT. The entire variable domain, with the rest obtained from reference TRBV30 and TRBJ2-2, is as follows: SQTIHQWPATLVQPVGSPLSLECTVEGTSNPNLYWYRQAAGRGLQLLFYSVGIGQISSEVPQNLSASRPQDRQFILSSKKLLLSDSGFYLCAWSGSGRAGELFFGEGSRLTVL.

The rearrangement joins TRBV5-1 to TRBJ2-1, with TRBD1 as a possible D gene (5 bases). Germline assignment: CDR1 SGHRS and CDR2 YFSETQ. This CDR3 spans 14 amino acids. Trimming cost V 4 bases and J 0 bases, with 8 bases left between them. For the CDR3, the DNA is TGCGCCAGCAGCAAGACAGTCTCCTACAATGAGCAGTTCTTC. Its protein product is CASSKTVSYNEQFF.

The chain couples TRBV6-6 to TRBJ2-7, with 12 bases that match TRBD2. Germline loops: CDR1 MNHNY, CDR2 SVGAGI (reference sequence). This CDR3 has 15 amino acids. After removal of 7 bases from V and 2 bases from J, the junction contained 6 bases not matched to a gene. The CDR3 sequence is CASNERLAGAYEQYF. CDR3 DNA: TGTGCCAGCAATGAACGACTAGCGGGAGCCTACGAGCAGTACTTC.

The rearrangement uses TRBV4-1 and TRBJ2-1; 13 bases are shared with TRBD2. The CDR3 is made up of 19 amino acids. Trimming cost V 2 bases and J 8 bases; bases outside gene matches: 15. Germline assignment: CDR1 MGHRA and CDR2 YSYEKL. CDR3 DNA sequence: TGCGCCAGCAGCCAACCTACCCTGACTAGCGGGAGGCCGGGGGATGAGCAGTTCTTC. Translation gives CASSQPTLTSGRPGDEQFF.

This clone was recorded a few times. The chain has TRBV2 and TRBJ2-5; D is undetermined. CDR1 is SNHLY and CDR2 is FYNNEI in the germline V gene. V dropped 6 bases and J dropped 9 bases, with 26 bases sitting between them. This CDR3 is 16 amino acids long. CDR3 coding DNA: TGTGCCAGCAGGTTCACCTTAGCAAGTCCTTCACCTGCCCAGTACTTC. Translating it yields CASRFTLASPSPAQYF. Using reference TRBV2 and TRBJ2-5 for the parts outside the CDR3, the full variable domain is EPEVTQTPSHQVTQMGQEVILRCVPISNHLYFYWYRQILGQKVEFLVSFYNNEISEKSEIFDDQFSVERPDGSNFTLKIRSTKLEDSAMYFCASRFTLASPSPAQYFGPGTRLLVL.

This clone showed up just once. V and J are TRBV30 and TRBJ2-7, with D maybe TRBD1 (5 bases). Trimming removed 4 bases from V and 3 bases from J, with 13 bases in between. Per germline, CDR1 GTSNPN and CDR2 SVGIG (reference sequence). The length of the CDR3 is 13 residues. The CDR3: CAWTSDSYYEQYF. CDR3 sequence (DNA): TGTGCCTGGACTTCAGACAGCTACTACGAGCAGTACTTC.

The chain is built from TRBV7-2 and TRBJ2-7, with 9 nucleotides matching TRBD2. The CDR3 is 13 residues long. In germline, CDR1 is SGHTA, CDR2 FQGNSA. With V trimmed by 4 bases and J by 3 bases, 1 base remained unmatched. As DNA, the CDR3 is TGTGCCAGCAGCTCGACTAGCGGCTACGAGCAGTACTTC. Translation: CASSSTSGYEQYF.

This clone appeared once. DNA for the CDR3: TGTGCCAGCAGCTTAAAGCCGAACACCGGGGAGCTGTTTTTT. Its protein is CASSLKPNTGELFF. This chain links TRBV7-3 with TRBJ2-2; D is ambiguous. The CDR3 runs to 14 residues. Between the trimmed V and J ends, which lost 1 base and 0 bases, there was a span of 3 bases. Germline V gene data show CDR1 as SGHTA and CDR2 as FQGTGA. The full variable domain, rest sourced from reference TRBV7-3 and TRBJ2-2, is GAGVSQTPSNKVTEKGKYVELRCDPISGHTALYWYRQSLGQGPEFLIYFQGTGAADDSGLPNDRFFAVRPEGSVSTLKIQRTERGDSAVYLCASSLKPNTGELFFGEGSRLTVL.

For the CDR3, the DNA is TGTGCCAGCAGCCTGTGGACTAGCGGGAGTTCTGAGCAGTTCTTC. The encoded protein is CASSLWTSGSSEQFF. The V call is TRBV7-3, the J call TRBJ2-1; 13 bases are shared with TRBD2. The CDR3 sequence is 15 residues long. Trimming cost V 5 bases and J 9 bases; bases outside gene matches: 7. Germline CDR1 and CDR2: SGHTA and FQGTGA. Full variable domain (missing parts from reference TRBV7-3 and TRBJ2-1): GAGVSQTPSNKVTEKGKYVELRCDPISGHTALYWYRQSLGQGPEFLIYFQGTGAADDSGLPNDRFFAVRPEGSVSTLKIQRTERGDSAVYLCASSLWTSGSSEQFFGPGTRLTVL.

This rearrangement joins TRBV19 to TRBJ2-5; D unresolved. Between the trimmed V and J ends, which lost 5 bases and 1 base, there was a span of 5 bases. CDR1 and CDR2 (germline): LNHDA, SQIVND (reference sequence). The CDR3 covers 12 residues. CDR3 bases: TGTGCCAGTAGTGTCGGCCAAGAGACCCAGTACTTC. Translation gives CASSVGQETQYF.

V usage is TRBV7-2 and J usage is TRBJ2-5; 13 bases are shared with TRBD2. Germline CDR1 and CDR2: SGHTA and FQGNSA. The CDR3 spans 16 residues. V shed 4 bases, J shed 4 bases, and the junction held 6 bases outside the gene matches. For the CDR3, the DNA is TGTGCCAGCAGCTCCTGGACTAGCGGGAGCGGAGAGACCCAGTACTTC. This codes for CASSSWTSGSGETQYF.

The chain uses TRBV27 and TRBJ2-1; D not certain. From germline, CDR1 is MNHEY and CDR2 SMNVEV (reference sequence). The V end lost 4 bases, the J end lost 1 base, and 14 bases lay between the germline ends. The CDR3 runs to 16 residues. CDR3 DNA: TGTGCCAGCAGTTCCTGGCCCCCTGGGTCCTACAATGAGCAGTTCTTC. Translated, it gives CASSSWPPGSYNEQFF.

This clone was seen a single time. The chain combines TRBV7-2 with TRBJ2-7, with D unclear. V gave up 6 bases and J gave up 0 bases, with 15 bases separating them. The length of the CDR3 is 15 residues. Per germline, CDR1 SGHTA and CDR2 FQGNSA. Written as DNA, the CDR3 is TGTGCCAGCAGTATAGATCATAGGAGCTCCTACGAGCAGTACTTC. The encoded protein is CASSIDHRSSYEQYF.

In its sample, this clone was seen once. The V gene is TRBV27, the J gene TRBJ1-1, with TRBD1 matching 7 bases. Germline assignment: CDR1 MNHEY and CDR2 SMNVEV (reference sequence). V was clipped by 0 bases and J by 0 bases; unmatched bases: 13. The CDR3 contains 19 residues. CDR3: CASSLSRLGQPSMNTEAFF. The CDR3, as DNA: TGTGCCAGCAGTTTATCGAGGCTGGGACAGCCAAGCATGAACACTGAAGCTTTCTTT.

This clone occurred a few times. The chain joins TRBV2 to TRBJ1-2; D call uncertain. This CDR3 has 14 amino acids. With 3 bases removed from V and 4 bases from J, the gap between germline ends came to 12 bases. The germline V gene encodes CDR1 SNHLY and CDR2 FYNNEI. The chain's CDR3 is CASSDGPNTYGYTF. The CDR3 nucleotides are TGTGCCAGCAGTGATGGGCCAAACACCTATGGCTACACCTTC.

The chain uses TRBV7-2 and TRBJ2-5, with TRBD2 matching over 7 bases. The J segment lost 0 bases and the V segment lost 5 bases, leaving 18 bases of the junction unmatched. Per the germline V gene, CDR1 is SGHTA and CDR2 is FQGNSA. CDR3 length: 19 residues. For the CDR3, the DNA is TGTGCCAGCAGCCAAAGAGGGTCGGCGGGAGTGGGGAACCAAGAGACCCAGTACTTC. Protein: CASSQRGSAGVGNQETQYF.

The chain carries TRBV28 and TRBJ2-7; 7 nucleotides agree with TRBD1. V shed 7 bases, J shed 1 base, and the junction held 7 bases outside the gene matches. This CDR3 has 14 residues. The germline V gene encodes CDR1 MDHEN and CDR2 SYDVKM. This CDR3 reads CASTFTGQSYEQYF. The CDR3, as DNA: TGTGCCAGCACATTTACGGGACAGTCCTACGAGCAGTACTTC.

The gene calls are TRBV6-5 and TRBJ2-7, with D perhaps matching TRBD1 (6 bases). V dropped 8 bases and J dropped 4 bases, with 15 bases sitting between them. Looked up from germline, CDR1 is MNHEY and CDR2 is SVGAGI. This CDR3 has 13 residues. The CDR3: CASRRTVGYEQYF. The CDR3 DNA reads as TGTGCCAGCCGAAGGACAGTTGGGTACGAGCAGTACTTC.